What follows are 23 T cell receptor beta chains derived from one specimen sequenced in a study of lymphopenia after photon versus proton radiotherapy (dated by TCRdb to between 2019 and 2020). The library relied on the immunoSEQ multiplex PCR assay. As stored in TCRdb, this immuneACCESS dataset retains in-frame rearrangements with V and J assigned. A fraction of the clones does not appear; measured against another copy, unresolved V genes explain less than half of the discrepancy, and the remainder lacks a known reason. In this sample the table shows tens of thousands of clones, 83% of which occur a single time. The ten top clones hold under 1.5% of the sample. Sequenced material: peripheral blood, taken from a patient treated with proton-based radiotherapy. These receptors came from a man in his 60s with pancreatic cancer.

The chain employs TRBV11-3 and TRBJ2-7; D perhaps matches TRBD2 (5 bases). Trimming shortened V by 5 bases and J by 3 bases, and 11 bases separated the two germline ends. Germline V gene lookup returns CDR1 SGHNT and CDR2 YENEEA. This CDR3 region has 13 residues. The CDR3: CASSRSGVYEQYF. In DNA form, the CDR3 reads TGTGCCAGCAGCCGCTCCGGGGTCTACGAGCAGTACTTC.

The chain couples TRBV7-9 to TRBJ2-1; D remains ambiguous. Trimming pared 3 bases from V and 0 bases from J, leaving 18 bases between. Germline V gene data show CDR1 as SEHNR and CDR2 as FQNEAQ (reference sequence). CDR3 size: 18 residues. CDR3 coding DNA: TGTGCCAGCAGCTTTTGGTCTCATCATAGTAGCTCCTACAATGAGCAGTTCTTC. It translates to CASSFWSHHSSSYNEQFF.

About this clone itself: One junction end does not reproduce the germline sequence, and a read error may be involved. The rearrangement links TRBV7-8 to TRBJ2-5, with TRBD2 as a possible D gene (5 bases). Looked up from germline, CDR1 is SGHVS and CDR2 is FQNEAQ. The CDR3 consists of 16 residues. CDR3 loop: CASRLAPPPYQETQYF. DNA of the CDR3: TGTGCCAGCAGATTAGCGCCCCCCCCGTACCAAGAGACCCAGTACTTC.

This clone has a handful of counts. The chain is built from TRBV19 and TRBJ1-1; 7 bases align to TRBD1. This CDR3 has 14 amino acids. From germline, CDR1 is LNHDA and CDR2 SQIVND (reference sequence). V was clipped by 4 bases and J by 11 bases; unmatched bases: 13. The CDR3 sequence is CASSTRQGGFLAFF. The CDR3 DNA follows: TGTGCCAGTAGTACGCGACAGGGAGGATTTTTGGCTTTCTTT.

V gene TRBV6-5 combines with J gene TRBJ2-1; D uncertain. Trimming took 4 bases from V and 1 from J, leaving 8 bases between them. This CDR3 region has 14 residues. Germline values: CDR1 MNHEY, CDR2 SVGAGI. The CDR3 coding sequence is TGTGCCAGCAGTTCGGGTGGGTCCTACAATGAGCAGTTCTTC. This codes for CASSSGGSYNEQFF.

The J gene is TRBJ2-5, the V gene TRBV7-2; 10 nucleotides align to TRBD1. Trimming removed 7 bases from V and 4 bases from J; junction bases left unmatched: 3. This CDR3 has 13 amino acids. The germline CDR1 and CDR2 sequences are SGHTA and FQGNSA. The CDR3 nucleotides read TGTGCCAGCACCAGGGACAGGGGAGAGACCCAGTACTTC. Translated: CASTRDRGETQYF.

J is TRBJ2-3 and V is TRBV19; 8 bases align to TRBD2. The CDR3 consists of 16 residues. Per the germline V gene, CDR1 is LNHDA and CDR2 is SQIVND (reference sequence). With V trimmed by 4 bases and J by 5 bases, 11 bases remained unmatched. This chain's CDR3 is CASSNGTRSLGDTQYF. DNA for the CDR3: TGTGCCAGTAGTAACGGGACTAGATCGTTGGGAGATACGCAGTATTTT.

The chain has TRBV5-1 and TRBJ2-7, with TRBD2 matching 7 bases. Per the germline V gene, CDR1 is SGHRS and CDR2 is YFSETQ. V gave up 4 bases and J gave up 0 bases; unmatched junction bases: 10. This CDR3 has 16 residues. The CDR3 coding sequence is TGCGCCAGCAGCCCCACGGTGGGGGGGACCTCCTACGAGCAGTACTTC. It is translated as CASSPTVGGTSYEQYF. The complete variable domain, with remaining parts taken from reference TRBV5-1 and TRBJ2-7, reads KAGVTQTPRYLIKTRGQQVTLSCSPISGHRSVSWYQQTPGQGLQFLFEYFSETQRNKGNFPGRFSGRQFSNSRSEMNVSTLELGDSALYLCASSPTVGGTSYEQYFGPGTRLTVT.

The chain links TRBV7-2 to TRBJ1-5; TRBD1 matches 9 bases. The length of the CDR3 is 16 residues. V gave up 5 bases and J gave up 2 bases; unmatched junction bases: 7. The germline gives CDR1 SGHTA, CDR2 FQGNSA. This CDR3 reads CASSRGGDRGNQPQHF. The CDR3 DNA sequence: TGTGCCAGCAGCCGAGGGGGGGACAGGGGCAATCAGCCCCAGCATTTT.

This clone was detected only once. The V gene is TRBV23-1, the J gene TRBJ2-1; the D call may be TRBD1 or TRBD2 (6 bases each). TRBV23-1 is an open reading frame whose function is uncertain. The CDR3 has 16 residues. The ends were cut back, 7 bases at V and 8 bases at J, with 24 bases in the middle. CDR3 coding DNA: TGCGCCAGCACCCAAGGGATGGGGGGCAGGTTTCATGAGCAGTTCTTC. Translated, it gives CASTQGMGGRFHEQFF.

This clone was counted a single time. The chain recombines TRBV27 with TRBJ2-1, with 10 bases fitting TRBD2. CDR1 is MNHEY and CDR2 is SMNVEV in the germline V gene (reference sequence). The CDR3 loop spans 15 amino acids. V gave up 4 bases and J gave up 8 bases; unmatched junction bases: 8. The CDR3 DNA reads as TGTGCCAGCAGTTCCGGGACTAGCGCTCTCGATGAGCAGTTCTTC. Its protein product is CASSSGTSALDEQFF.

This clone has just a few counts. The CDR3 bases are TGTGCCAGCTCACCAAAGGACAGGAACTACGAGCAGTACTTC. Translated, it gives CASSPKDRNYEQYF. The J gene is TRBJ2-7, the V gene TRBV18, with TRBD1 identical over 7 bases. The CDR3 totals 14 residues. Germline trimming cut 2 bases from V and 3 bases from J; bases unmatched to any gene: 4. In germline, CDR1 is KGHSH, CDR2 LQKENI. The full variable domain, completed using reference TRBV18 and TRBJ2-7, is NAGVMQNPRHLVRRRGQEARLRCSPMKGHSHVYWYRQLPEEGLKFMVYLQKENIIDESGMPKERFSAEFPKEGPSILRIQQVVRGDSAAYFCASSPKDRNYEQYFGPGTRLTVT.

This chain joins TRBV6-1 and TRBJ1-2; D gene ambiguous. This CDR3 is built from 15 residues. Germline-derived CDR1 and CDR2 are MNHNS and SASEGT. V was clipped by 7 bases and J by 0 bases, with 15 bases between them. For the CDR3, the DNA is TGTGCCAGCACCCAATTAACAGTCGCTAACTATGGCTACACCTTC. Its translation is CASTQLTVANYGYTF.

This chain's CDR3 is CSAPGYGYTF. CDR3 sequence (DNA): TGCAGTGCGCCAGGTTATGGCTACACCTTC. The V and J genes are TRBV20-1 and TRBJ1-2; D gene unclear. Germline V gene lookup returns CDR1 DFQATT and CDR2 SNEGSKA (reference sequence). V dropped 6 bases and J dropped 5 bases, with 7 bases sitting between them. The CDR3 contains 10 residues.

The rearrangement links TRBV7-2 to TRBJ2-7; D is unresolved. V was pared by 2 bases and J by 1 base, with 6 bases between. Germline assignment: CDR1 SGHTA and CDR2 FQGNSA. The CDR3 runs to 13 residues. The CDR3 here is CASSLPVSYEQYF. The CDR3 DNA follows: TGTGCCAGCAGCTTACCGGTTTCCTACGAGCAGTACTTC.

The V call is TRBV4-2, the J call TRBJ2-1, with 11 bases identical to TRBD2. J gave up 5 bases and V 0 bases, and 6 bases lay outside the gene matches. Per the germline V gene, CDR1 is LGHNA and CDR2 is YNFKEQ. The CDR3 has 17 residues. The CDR3 is CASSQDSSGRPDNEQFF. CDR3 in DNA: TGTGCCAGCAGCCAAGATTCTAGCGGGAGGCCAGACAATGAGCAGTTCTTC.

The chain joins TRBV30 to TRBJ2-5; a possible D gene is TRBD2 (7 bases). Deletions cut 3 bases from V and 5 bases from J, with 16 bases between. This CDR3 has 14 amino acids. Germline lookup yields CDR1 GTSNPN and CDR2 SVGIG (reference sequence). CDR3 sequence reads: CAWRLAGAGETQYF. The CDR3 nucleotides are TGTGCCTGGAGACTGGCGGGGGCCGGGGAGACCCAGTACTTC.

The J gene is TRBJ1-5, the V gene TRBV19; D not resolved. The V end was cut by 3 bases, the J end by 3 bases, with 6 bases between. The CDR3 has 13 amino acids. Germline V lookup: CDR1 LNHDA, CDR2 SQIVND (reference sequence). The DNA of the CDR3 is TGTGCCAGTAGTATGTACTTCAATCAGCCCCAGCATTTT. This encodes CASSMYFNQPQHF. Combining the CDR3 with reference TRBV19 and TRBJ1-5 gives the whole variable domain DGGITQSPKYLFRKEGQNVTLSCEQNLNHDAMYWYRQDPGQGLRLIYYSQIVNDFQKGDIAEGYSVSREKKESFPLTVTSAQKNPTAFYLCASSMYFNQPQHFGDGTRLSIL.

J is TRBJ2-7 and V is TRBV19; D is possibly TRBD1 (6 bases). The CDR3 spans 14 residues. CDR1 and CDR2 (germline): LNHDA, SQIVND (reference sequence). Trimming pared 5 bases from V and 7 bases from J, leaving 18 bases between. The CDR3 reads CASSLQGRKREQYF. Here the CDR3 DNA reads TGTGCCAGTAGTCTTCAGGGGCGAAAGAGGGAGCAGTACTTC. Full variable domain (missing parts from reference TRBV19 and TRBJ2-7): DGGITQSPKYLFRKEGQNVTLSCEQNLNHDAMYWYRQDPGQGLRLIYYSQIVNDFQKGDIAEGYSVSREKKESFPLTVTSAQKNPTAFYLCASSLQGRKREQYFGPGTRLTVT.

This chain links TRBV7-9 with TRBJ1-4, with 7 bases fitting TRBD1. Germline-derived CDR1 and CDR2 are SEHNR and FQNEAQ (reference sequence). CDR3 length equals 14 residues. The J segment lost 7 bases and the V segment lost 5 bases, leaving 7 bases of the junction unmatched. The CDR3: CASSQDGQVEKLFF. The CDR3 DNA sequence: TGTGCCAGCAGCCAAGACGGACAGGTTGAAAAACTGTTTTTT.

This chain links TRBV19 with TRBJ1-2; no reliable D call. The CDR3 contains 14 residues. Germline CDR1 and CDR2: LNHDA and SQIVND (reference sequence). V was trimmed by 3 bases and J by 2 bases, leaving 10 bases between them. As DNA, the CDR3 is TGTGCCAGTAGTATCTCCTCTCGGAACTATGGCTACACCTTC. Its protein product is CASSISSRNYGYTF.

V gene TRBV5-4 combines with J gene TRBJ2-3; D unclear. V lost 0 bases, J lost 1 base, and 6 bases lay in between. CDR3 length: 14 residues. CDR1 is SGHNT, CDR2 YYREEE, per germline (reference sequence). The DNA for the CDR3 is TGTGCCAGCAGCTTGGGTGGGGGCACAGATACGCAGTATTTT. It encodes CASSLGGGTDTQYF.

The V call is TRBV7-2, the J call TRBJ1-1, with a possible D match to TRBD1 (6 bases). CDR1 SGHTA and CDR2 FQGNSA come from the germline V gene. Trimming pared 5 bases from V and 3 bases from J, leaving 16 bases between. The CDR3 runs to 15 residues. Written as DNA, the CDR3 is TGTGCCAGCAGCCGAACTAAGGGGGAATACACTGAAGCTTTCTTT. Translating it yields CASSRTKGEYTEAFF.